The sequence of this T cell receptor (beta chain) was determined in a study of blood T cell repertoires in COVID-19. About this clone: The sample carries other DNA sequences with the same CDR3.

Trimming stripped 4 bases from V and 2 bases from J, with 11 bases between. CDR1 SGDLS and CDR2 YYNGEE come from the germline V gene. This CDR3 has 14 amino acids. Libraries were prepared by immunoSEQ multiplex PCR; TCRdb keeps only in-frame clonotypes and omits some of them. The table includes about 83,000 clones, about 83% detected once. The V call is TRBV9, the J call TRBJ2-3, with D possibly being TRBD2 (6 bases). The sequenced sample consisted of peripheral blood. This clonotype was sampled from a man in his fifties or sixties with active COVID-19. The CDR3 nucleotides read TGTGCCAGCAGCCCGGAGGGAGACACAGATACGCAGTATTTT. It specifies CASSPEGDTDTQYF.